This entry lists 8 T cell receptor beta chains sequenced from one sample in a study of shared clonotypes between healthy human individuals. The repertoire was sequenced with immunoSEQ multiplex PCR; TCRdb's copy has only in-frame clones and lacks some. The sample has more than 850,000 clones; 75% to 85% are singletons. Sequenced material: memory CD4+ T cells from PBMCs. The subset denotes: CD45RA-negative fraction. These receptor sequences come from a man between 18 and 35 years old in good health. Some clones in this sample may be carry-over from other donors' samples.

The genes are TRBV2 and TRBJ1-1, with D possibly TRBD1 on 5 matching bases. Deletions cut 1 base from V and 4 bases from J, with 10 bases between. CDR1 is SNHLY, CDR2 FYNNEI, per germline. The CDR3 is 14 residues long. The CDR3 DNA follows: TGTGCCAGCAGTGAAGAGTCGGGGGGCACTGAAGCTTTCTTT. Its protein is CASSEESGGTEAFF.

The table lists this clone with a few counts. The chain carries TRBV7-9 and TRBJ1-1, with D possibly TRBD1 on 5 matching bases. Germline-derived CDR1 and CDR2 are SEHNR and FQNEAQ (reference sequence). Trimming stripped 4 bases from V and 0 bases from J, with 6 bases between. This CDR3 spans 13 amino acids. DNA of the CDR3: TGTGCCAGCAGCTCGACAGTGAACACTGAAGCTTTCTTT. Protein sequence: CASSSTVNTEAFF.

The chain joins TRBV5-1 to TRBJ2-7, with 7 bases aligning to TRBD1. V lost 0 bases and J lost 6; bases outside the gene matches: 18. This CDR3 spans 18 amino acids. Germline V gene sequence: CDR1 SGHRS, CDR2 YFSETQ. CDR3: CASSLAPTVGGPLGEQYF. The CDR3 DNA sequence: TGCGCCAGCAGCTTGGCCCCGACGGTAGGGGGCCCTCTCGGCGAGCAGTACTTC.

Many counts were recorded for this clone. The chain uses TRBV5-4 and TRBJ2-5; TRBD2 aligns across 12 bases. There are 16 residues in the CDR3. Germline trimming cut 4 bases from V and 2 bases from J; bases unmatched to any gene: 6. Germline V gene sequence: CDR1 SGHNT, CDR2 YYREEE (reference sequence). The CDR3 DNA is TGTGCCAGCAGCCACGGGACTAGCGGGCAACAAGAGACCCAGTACTTC. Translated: CASSHGTSGQQETQYF.

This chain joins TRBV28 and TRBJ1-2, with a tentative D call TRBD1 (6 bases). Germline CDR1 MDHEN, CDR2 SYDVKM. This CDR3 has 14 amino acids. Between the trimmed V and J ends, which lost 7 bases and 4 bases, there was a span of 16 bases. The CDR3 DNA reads TGTGCCAGCAACCAAAAGGGGGTCTCCTATGGCTACACCTTC. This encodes CASNQKGVSYGYTF.

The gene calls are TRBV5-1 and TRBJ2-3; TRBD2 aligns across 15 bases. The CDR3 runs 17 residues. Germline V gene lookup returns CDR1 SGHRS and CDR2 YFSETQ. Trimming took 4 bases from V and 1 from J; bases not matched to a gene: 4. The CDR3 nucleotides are TGCGCCAGCAGCCCCGGACTAGCGGGAGGGGGCACAGATACGCAGTATTTT. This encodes CASSPGLAGGGTDTQYF.

The CDR3 bases are TGCGCCAGCAGCTTGGCCCGAAGCGGAGCCCCCAACACCGGGGAGCTGTTTTTT. Translated: CASSLARSGAPNTGELFF. The rearrangement uses TRBV5-1 and TRBJ2-2; tentative D call: TRBD2 (5 bases). CDR3 length: 18 amino acids. The V and J ends lost 0 bases and 2 bases respectively, with 17 bases between them. The germline V gene encodes CDR1 SGHRS and CDR2 YFSETQ.

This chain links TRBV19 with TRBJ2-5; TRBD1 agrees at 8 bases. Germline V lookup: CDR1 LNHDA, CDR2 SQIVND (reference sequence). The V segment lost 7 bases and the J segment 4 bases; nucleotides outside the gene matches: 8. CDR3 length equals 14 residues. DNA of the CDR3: TGTGCCAGTACCGCGGGGACAGGCGGAGAGACCCAGTACTTC. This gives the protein CASTAGTGGETQYF.